The present T cell receptor beta chain was sequenced within a study of glioma-infiltrating T cells. To note about this clonotype: Its target is unknown.

V gave up 2 bases and J gave up 7 bases, with 16 bases separating them. The V gene's germline CDR1 is SGHRS and CDR2 YFSETQ. The CDR3 is 16 residues long. TCR alpha and beta CDR3 regions were amplified from RNA using iRepertoire nested multiplex PCR. Input was 100-400 ng of tissue mRNA or PBMC total RNA. TCRdb reprocessed the multiplex PCR reads via MiXCR and lists one record per CDR3 protein. The sample consists of fewer than 110,000 distinct CDR3 sequences, under 30% of them appearing once. Findings and caveats of the study: Very few CDR3 sequences were shared between tissue and blood. Gliomas, especially low-grade, showed above-expected tissue-blood divergence; non-neoplastic patients showed below.

This chain joins TRBV5-1 and TRBJ1-6; no clear D gene. Sequencing was done on a sample of glioma tissue, nonneoplastic brain tissue, or PBMCs (not recorded which). This sequence was found in a human donor with low-grade glioma or glioblastoma, undergoing nonglioma brain surgery, or in good health (not recorded which). The CDR3 here is CASSFRQSNENSPLHF. The CDR3 bases are TGCGCCAGCAGCTTCCGCCAGAGTAACGAAAATTCACCCCTCCACTTT.